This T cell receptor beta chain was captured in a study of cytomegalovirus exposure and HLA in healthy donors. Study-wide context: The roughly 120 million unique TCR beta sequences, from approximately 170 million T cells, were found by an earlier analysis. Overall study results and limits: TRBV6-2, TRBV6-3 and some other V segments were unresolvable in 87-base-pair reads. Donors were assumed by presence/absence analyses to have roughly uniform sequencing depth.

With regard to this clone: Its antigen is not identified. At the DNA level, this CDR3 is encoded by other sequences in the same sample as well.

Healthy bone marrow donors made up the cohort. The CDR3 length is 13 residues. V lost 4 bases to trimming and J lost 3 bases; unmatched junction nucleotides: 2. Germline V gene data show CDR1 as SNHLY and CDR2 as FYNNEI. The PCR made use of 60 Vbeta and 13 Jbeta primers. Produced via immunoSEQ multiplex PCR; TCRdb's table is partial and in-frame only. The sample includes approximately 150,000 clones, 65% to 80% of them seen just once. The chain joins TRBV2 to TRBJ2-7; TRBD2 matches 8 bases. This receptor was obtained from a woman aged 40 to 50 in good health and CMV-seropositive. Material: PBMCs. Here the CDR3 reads CASSGTSGYEQYF. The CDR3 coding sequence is TGTGCCAGCAGTGGTACTAGCGGCTACGAGCAGTACTTC.